The clone carrying this T cell receptor (beta chain) has only a few counts. One end of the junction fails to match germline, which may point to a read error. This entry belongs to a study of response to subunit inactivated influenza vaccine. The germline CDR1 and CDR2 sequences are SSHAT and FNYEAQ (reference sequence). This CDR3 has 15 amino acids. One entry per CDR3 protein results from TCRdb running MiXCR on the RT-PCR reads. The sample has about 540,000 distinct CDR3 sequences; roughly 23% are singletons. The data were also submitted as part of a second study, on T cells expressing NK-cell markers. That study adds: As the method of synthesis, 5'RACE template switching with UMIs yielded TCR beta cDNA. Sorted CD3+CD56-NKG2C+, CD3+CD56+NKG2C- and CD3+CD56+NKG2C+ T cells were the source of the TCR beta repertoires. HCMV serostatus: seven of eight sequenced donors positive, one negative.

Source: CD4+ T cells sorted from PBMCs, taken 11 to 12 days after vaccination. The chain uses TRBV7-7 and TRBJ2-3; 10 positions match TRBD1. This sequence was found in a man in his forties or fifties who received an inactivated influenza vaccine. The CDR3: CASSPRTGGADTQYF. CDR3 in DNA: TGTGCTAGCAGCCCTAGGACAGGGGGTGCAGATACGCAGTATTTT.